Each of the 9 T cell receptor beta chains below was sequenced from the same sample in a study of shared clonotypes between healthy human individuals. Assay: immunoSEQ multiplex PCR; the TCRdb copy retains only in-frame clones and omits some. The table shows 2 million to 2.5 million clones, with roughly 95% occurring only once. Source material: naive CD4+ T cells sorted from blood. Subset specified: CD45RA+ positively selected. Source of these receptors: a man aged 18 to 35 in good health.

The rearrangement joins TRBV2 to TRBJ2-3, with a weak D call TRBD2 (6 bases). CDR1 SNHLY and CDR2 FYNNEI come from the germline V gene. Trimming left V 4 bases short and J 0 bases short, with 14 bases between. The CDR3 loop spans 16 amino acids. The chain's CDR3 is CASSAEAGLSTDTQYF. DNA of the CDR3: TGTGCCAGCAGTGCTGAGGCGGGGCTTAGCACAGATACGCAGTATTTT.

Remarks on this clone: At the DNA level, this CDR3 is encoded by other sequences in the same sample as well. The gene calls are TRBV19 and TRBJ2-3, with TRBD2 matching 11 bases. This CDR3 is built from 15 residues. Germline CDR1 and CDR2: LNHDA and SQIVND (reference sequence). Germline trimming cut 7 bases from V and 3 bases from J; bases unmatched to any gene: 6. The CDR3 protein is CASTPTSGTTDTQYF. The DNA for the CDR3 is TGTGCCAGTACCCCGACTAGCGGGACGACAGATACGCAGTATTTT.

CDR3 in amino acids: CASSLDPDKSTSTDTQYF. The DNA of the CDR3 is TGCGCCAGCAGCTTGGACCCCGATAAGAGTACTAGCACAGATACGCAGTATTTT. This chain joins TRBV5-1 and TRBJ2-3; D ambiguous. The ends were cut back, 0 bases at V and 0 bases at J, with 17 bases in the middle. Germline lookup yields CDR1 SGHRS and CDR2 YFSETQ. The CDR3 is made up of 18 amino acids.

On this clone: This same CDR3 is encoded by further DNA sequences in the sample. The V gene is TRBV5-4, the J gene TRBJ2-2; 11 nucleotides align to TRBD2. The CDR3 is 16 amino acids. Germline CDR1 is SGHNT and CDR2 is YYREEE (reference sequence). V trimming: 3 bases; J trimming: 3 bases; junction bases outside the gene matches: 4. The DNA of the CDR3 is TGTGCCAGCAGCTCGGGGACTAGCGGCCACACCGGGGAGCTGTTTTTT. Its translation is CASSSGTSGHTGELFF.

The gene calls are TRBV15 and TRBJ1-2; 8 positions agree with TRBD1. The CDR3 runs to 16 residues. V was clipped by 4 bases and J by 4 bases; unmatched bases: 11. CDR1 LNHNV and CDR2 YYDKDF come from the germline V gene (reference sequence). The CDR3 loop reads CATSIFPGQETYGYTF. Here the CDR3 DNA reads TGTGCCACCAGCATTTTTCCGGGACAGGAGACCTATGGCTACACCTTC.

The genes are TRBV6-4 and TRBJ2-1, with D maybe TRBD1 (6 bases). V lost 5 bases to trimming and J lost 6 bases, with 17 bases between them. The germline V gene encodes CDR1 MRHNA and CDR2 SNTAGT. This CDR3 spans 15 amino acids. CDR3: CASSKTGTIGNEQFF. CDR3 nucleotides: TGTGCCAGCAGTAAAACAGGGACGATAGGCAATGAGCAGTTCTTC.

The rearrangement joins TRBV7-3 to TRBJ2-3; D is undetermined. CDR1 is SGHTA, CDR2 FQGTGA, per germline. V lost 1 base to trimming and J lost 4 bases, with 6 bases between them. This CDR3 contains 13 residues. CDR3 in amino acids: CASSLKGADTQYF. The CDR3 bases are TGTGCCAGCAGCTTAAAGGGTGCAGATACGCAGTATTTT.

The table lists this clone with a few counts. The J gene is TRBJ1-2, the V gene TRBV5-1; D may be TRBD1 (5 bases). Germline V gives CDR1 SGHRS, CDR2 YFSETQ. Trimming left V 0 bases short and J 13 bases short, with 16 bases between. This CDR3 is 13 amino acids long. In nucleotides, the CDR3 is TGCGCCAGCAGCTTGGATTCAGGGCGATGGTGCACCTTC. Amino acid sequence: CASSLDSGRWCTF.

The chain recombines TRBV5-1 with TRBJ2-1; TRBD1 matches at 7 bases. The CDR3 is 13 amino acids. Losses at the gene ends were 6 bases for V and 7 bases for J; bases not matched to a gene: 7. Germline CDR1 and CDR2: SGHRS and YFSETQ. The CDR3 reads CASKVQGVNEQFF. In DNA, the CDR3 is TGCGCCAGCAAAGTGCAGGGGGTTAATGAGCAGTTCTTC.